This is a list of T cell receptor beta chains from one sample in a study of cytotoxic CD8 clonotypes in ibrutinib-treated CLL. This table comes from immunoSEQ multiplex PCR, and its TCRdb copy is limited to in-frame clones, with some not included. The sample carries about 14,000 clones, under 70% recorded once. The sample consisted of PBMCs, taken before ibrutinib treatment. The receptors stem from a human donor with chronic lymphocytic leukemia. Each CDR3 is given with its conserved first and last residue. Each record gives: CDR3 DNA, CDR3 protein, clone size, D gene, J gene, V gene. The D gene is left open where the match is weak. Expanded clones get a size class; other rows say once, few or many, or leave the size out.

TGTGCCAGCAGCTCGACAGGGGGCGGGGCAGGGAACACTGAAGCTTTCTTT | CASSSTGGGAGNTEAFF | - | TRBD1 | TRBJ1-1 | TRBV7-9
TGTGCCTGCCGTCAGGGGCAGGACAATTCACCCCTCCACTTT | CACRQGQDNSPLHF | - | - | TRBJ1-6 | TRBV19
TGTGCCAGCAGACCTTGGGACAGCGAGGAGACCCAGTACTTC | CASRPWDSEETQYF | - | TRBD1 | TRBJ2-5 | TRBV6-5
TGTGCCAGCAGCACCGGGCCAATTTATGGCTACACCTTC | CASSTGPIYGYTF | - | - | TRBJ1-2 | TRBV28
TGTGCCAGCAGCGAAGCGGGAGGCAGCACAGATACGCAGTATTTT | CASSEAGGSTDTQYF | - | TRBD2 | TRBJ2-3 | TRBV6-4
TGTGCCAGCAATTCGGACAGGGGGGACGCCTACGAGCAGTACTTC | CASNSDRGDAYEQYF | - | TRBD1 | TRBJ2-7 | TRBV2
TGTGCCATCAGTGAGTCTAGGACAGGGGACACCGGGGAGCTGTTTTTT | CAISESRTGDTGELFF | - | TRBD1 | TRBJ2-2 | TRBV10-3
TGTGCCAGCAGGGGACAGGGGTTAAACATTCAGTACTTC | CASRGQGLNIQYF | - | TRBD1 | TRBJ2-4 | TRBV6-5
TGTGCCAGCAGTTACTCCCGGCCTCCACCCCTCCACTTT | CASSYSRPPPLHF | few | - | TRBJ1-6 | TRBV6-5
TGTGCCAGCAGCTTAATTATTGGGGCCGGCGGGGAGCTGTTTTTT | CASSLIIGAGGELFF | - | - | TRBJ2-2 | TRBV7-3
TGTGCCAGCAGCTTAAGTACGGCGTACGAGCAGTACTTC | CASSLSTAYEQYF | - | - | TRBJ2-7 | TRBV7-3
TGTGCCAGCAGTGGGGACAGGGGCAATGCTGGCTACACCTTC | CASSGDRGNAGYTF | - | TRBD1 | TRBJ1-2 | TRBV2
TGTGCCAGCAGCTTAGCGGGGGGGAACTATGGCTACACCTTC | CASSLAGGNYGYTF | - | - | TRBJ1-2 | TRBV7-9
TGTGCCAGCAGGCCGACGGGATCCAATCAGCCCCAGCATTTT | CASRPTGSNQPQHF | - | - | TRBJ1-5 | TRBV27
TGTGCCAGCAGTGACTCGGGGGGTACGCAGTATTTT | CASSDSGGTQYF | - | - | TRBJ2-3 | TRBV6-4
TGTGCCAGCAGCAAGCTGGATGGCTCCACAGATACGCAGTATTTT | CASSKLDGSTDTQYF | few | - | TRBJ2-3 | TRBV27
TGCGCCAGCAGCTTTGGGAGCTCCTACAATGAGCAGTTCTTC | CASSFGSSYNEQFF | - | - | TRBJ2-1 | TRBV5-1
TGTGCCAGCAGTTTCTGGGCGGGAGGGGAGACCCAGTACTTC | CASSFWAGGETQYF | - | TRBD2 | TRBJ2-5 | TRBV28
TGTGCCAGCACCCCAGAGGGCTATGGCTACACCTTC | CASTPEGYGYTF | - | - | TRBJ1-2 | TRBV13
TGTGCCAGCAGTTTGCTGGGCCCCGCTAACTATGGCTACACCTTC | CASSLLGPANYGYTF | - | - | TRBJ1-2 | TRBV28
TGTGCCACCTCCCGACAGGGGGAAGAGACCCAGTACTTC | CATSRQGEETQYF | - | TRBD1 | TRBJ2-5 | TRBV19
TGTGCCAGCAGGGTAGGGGGGGCCGTTCTAGATACGCAGTATTTT | CASRVGGAVLDTQYF | - | - | TRBJ2-3 | TRBV27
TGTGCCAGCAGTTTGAAGGGGCTAGCGGTCGATTTGGGGGAGCAGTACTTC | CASSLKGLAVDLGEQYF | - | TRBD2 | TRBJ2-7 | TRBV28
TGTGCCAGCAGTGAGGGGGGGGGCTACACCTTC | CASSEGGGYTF | few | - | TRBJ1-2 | TRBV6-4
TGCGCCAGCAGCTTGGGGGCAGCCGCAAAAGCTTTCTTT | CASSLGAAAKAFF | - | - | TRBJ1-1 | TRBV5-1
TGTGCCACCCGGGTGAGTTTAGACAATGAGCAGTTCTTC | CATRVSLDNEQFF | - | - | TRBJ2-1 | TRBV10-3
TGTGCCAGCAGCACCGGACGGCTTTCACCCCTCCACTTT | CASSTGRLSPLHF | - | - | TRBJ1-6 | TRBV13
TGTGCCAGTAGTATCGGCACAGGGGACTACGAGCAGTACTTC | CASSIGTGDYEQYF | - | TRBD1 | TRBJ2-7 | TRBV19
TGTGCCAGCAGCCCCGGACAGAGACCCACAGATACGCAGTATTTT | CASSPGQRPTDTQYF | - | - | TRBJ2-3 | TRBV11-3
TGTGCCTGGGGATTAGCGGATACGCAGTATTTT | CAWGLADTQYF | few | - | TRBJ2-3 | TRBV30